The 22 T cell receptor beta chains presented below share a single source sample, sequenced in a study of T cells in tuberculosis. The method was immunoSEQ multiplex PCR; TCRdb's version includes in-frame clones alone and lacks a portion of them. The data hold about 37,000 clones, with approximately 94% observed a single time. The sequenced sample was PBMCs. These receptors were taken from a donor between 10 and 29 years old with latent tuberculosis or without tuberculosis infection. Some clones in this sample may be carry-over from other donors' samples.

J is TRBJ2-3 and V is TRBV5-1; 8 bases align to TRBD1. V gave up 5 bases and J gave up 1 base; unmatched junction bases: 18. The CDR3 extends over 19 amino acids. CDR1 SGHRS and CDR2 YFSETQ come from the germline V gene. The CDR3 DNA sequence: TGCGCCAGCAGTAGGACAGGGTCGGTCTCCCTTGGGGGCACAGATACGCAGTATTTT. Translation: CASSRTGSVSLGGTDTQYF. Combining the CDR3 with reference TRBV5-1 and TRBJ2-3 gives the whole variable domain KAGVTQTPRYLIKTRGQQVTLSCSPISGHRSVSWYQQTPGQGLQFLFEYFSETQRNKGNFPGRFSGRQFSNSRSEMNVSTLELGDSALYLCASSRTGSVSLGGTDTQYFGPGTRLTVL.

The gene calls are TRBV9 and TRBJ2-7; D gene uncertain. Germline lookup yields CDR1 SGDLS and CDR2 YYNGEE. There are 12 residues in the CDR3. V shed 0 bases and J shed 3 bases, with 4 bases lying between them. As DNA, the CDR3 is TGTGCCAGCAGCGTAGGGGGCTACGAGCAGTACGTC. Protein product: CASSVGGYEQYV.

This chain joins TRBV9 and TRBJ1-1, with TRBD1 matching over 8 bases. Trimming at V came to 3 bases and at J to 3 bases, leaving 1 base not matched to a gene. Per the germline V gene, CDR1 is SGDLS and CDR2 is YYNGEE. The CDR3 runs 13 residues. The DNA of the CDR3 is TGTGCCAGCAGCGAGGACAGGGACACTGAAGCTTTCTTT. As protein: CASSEDRDTEAFF.

Here the CDR3 DNA reads TGTGCCAGCAGCCAAGGACAGGGTGGCTATGGAAACACCATATATTTT. The encoded protein is CASSQGQGGYGNTIYF. This chain uses TRBV14 with TRBJ1-3; 7 nucleotides align to TRBD1. V lost 1 base and J lost 3; bases outside the gene matches: 6. CDR3 length equals 16 residues. Germline lookup yields CDR1 SGHDN and CDR2 FVKESK. The whole variable domain, filled in from reference TRBV14 and TRBJ1-3, reads EAGVTQFPSHSVIEKGQTVTLRCDPISGHDNLYWYRRVMGKEIKFLLHFVKESKQDESGMPNNRFLAERTGGTYSTLKVQPAELEDSGVYFCASSQGQGGYGNTIYFGEGSWLTVV.

The chain employs TRBV9 and TRBJ1-1; maybe TRBD1 (6 bases). The CDR3 has 14 amino acids. V lost 3 bases and J lost 4, with 13 bases in between. Per the germline V gene, CDR1 is SGDLS and CDR2 is YYNGEE. CDR3 sequence: CASSAQTGSTEAFF. The CDR3 DNA reads as TGTGCCAGCAGCGCACAAACAGGGAGCACTGAAGCTTTCTTT. The variable domain in full, completed from reference TRBV9 and TRBJ1-1, reads DSGVTQTPKHLITATGQRVTLRCSPRSGDLSVYWYQQSLDQGLQFLIQYYNGEERAKGNILERFSAQQFPDLHSELNLSSLELGDSALYFCASSAQTGSTEAFFGQGTRLTVV.

This clone was recorded only once. CDR3 protein: CASSRRTDGYTF. DNA for the CDR3: TGTGCCAGTAGTAGACGGACAGATGGCTACACCTTC. This sequence joins TRBV19 and TRBJ1-2; weak D call: TRBD1 (6 bases). Germline CDR1 LNHDA, CDR2 SQIVND (reference sequence). The CDR3 is 12 residues long. The V end lost 4 bases, the J end lost 6 bases, and 9 bases lay between the germline ends.

The J gene is TRBJ2-3, the V gene TRBV10-2, with TRBD1 matching over 11 bases. Germline-derived CDR1 and CDR2 are WSHSY and SAAADI. The junction had 1 base not matched to a gene; V was cut back by 2 bases and J by 3 bases. The CDR3 is made up of 15 amino acids. In DNA form, the CDR3 reads TGCGCCAGCAGTGAGAGGGACAGGGGGACAGATACGCAGTATTTT. It codes for CASSERDRGTDTQYF.

This clone was seen a single time. V and J are TRBV19 and TRBJ2-3; TRBD2 matches at 9 bases. Unmatched junction bases numbered 10, after V lost 5 bases and J lost 7 bases. The CDR3 length is 15 residues. Germline lookup yields CDR1 LNHDA and CDR2 SQIVND (reference sequence). CDR3 bases: TGTGCCAGTAGTCATGGCGGGGGGGCGGCAAATACGCAGTATTTT. Its translation: CASSHGGGAANTQYF.

The chain carries TRBV30 and TRBJ2-6; D remains ambiguous. The V and J ends lost 2 bases and 2 bases respectively, with 7 bases between them. The CDR3 is 14 residues long. Per germline, CDR1 GTSNPN and CDR2 SVGIG (reference sequence). Here the CDR3 DNA reads TGTGCCTGGAGTCGAGGTCCTGGGGCCAACGTCCTGACTTTC. The encoded protein is CAWSRGPGANVLTF.

The V gene is TRBV7-8, the J gene TRBJ1-2; D perhaps matches TRBD1 (6 bases). The CDR3 consists of 12 residues. V was pared by 1 base and J by 9 bases, with 9 bases between. CDR1 is SGHVS, CDR2 FQNEAQ, per germline. The CDR3, as DNA: TGTGCCAGCAGCTTAGGACAGGAAAGCTACACCTTC. The encoded protein is CASSLGQESYTF.

The chain uses TRBV19 and TRBJ2-1; no firm D call. The CDR3 runs 15 residues. The V end lost 5 bases, the J end lost 0 bases, and 11 bases lay between the germline ends. Germline loops: CDR1 LNHDA, CDR2 SQIVND (reference sequence). The CDR3 DNA is TGTGCCAGTAGTTATCTCCCGAGCTCCTACAATGAGCAGTTCTTC. This translates into CASSYLPSSYNEQFF. The complete variable domain, with remaining parts taken from reference TRBV19 and TRBJ2-1, reads DGGITQSPKYLFRKEGQNVTLSCEQNLNHDAMYWYRQDPGQGLRLIYYSQIVNDFQKGDIAEGYSVSREKKESFPLTVTSAQKNPTAFYLCASSYLPSSYNEQFFGPGTRLTVL.

This chain uses TRBV4-1 with TRBJ1-3; D is unresolved. Germline V gene lookup returns CDR1 MGHRA and CDR2 YSYEKL. The CDR3 extends over 18 amino acids. Trimming left V 1 base short and J 0 bases short, with 16 bases between. CDR3 protein: CASSQAPPRPISGNTIYF. CDR3 nucleotides: TGCGCCAGCAGCCAAGCTCCTCCCAGGCCGATCTCTGGAAACACCATATATTTT.

In the case of this clone: At one end the junction does not follow the germline gene, possibly because of a read error. The chain is built from TRBV5-4 and TRBJ2-1, with 10 bases identical to TRBD1. Germline lookup yields CDR1 SGHNT and CDR2 YYREEE (reference sequence). The length of the CDR3 is 13 residues. The CDR3 is CASSWTGGNEQFF. In DNA, the CDR3 is TGTGCCAGTAGCTGGACAGGGGGCAATGAGCAGTTCTTC.

The chain carries TRBV10-3 and TRBJ1-1; D possibly corresponds to TRBD1 (6 bases). There are 14 residues in the CDR3. Germline V gives CDR1 ENHRY, CDR2 SYGVKD. Trimming removed 11 bases at V and 6 bases at J, with 22 bases between. This chain's CDR3 is CAVLRDTGRPEAFF. CDR3 nucleotide sequence: TGTGCCGTCCTAAGAGATACAGGGCGGCCTGAAGCTTTCTTT.

The table lists this clone with a count of one. The chain uses TRBV4-1 and TRBJ2-1; TRBD1 matches at 7 bases. Germline trimming cut 4 bases from V and 0 bases from J; bases unmatched to any gene: 15. This CDR3 region has 19 residues. Germline CDR1 reads MGHRA; CDR2 reads YSYEKL. The CDR3: CASSLYVPGQSSSYNEQFF. The CDR3 nucleotides read TGCGCCAGCAGCCTCTATGTCCCGGGACAGTCGAGCTCCTACAATGAGCAGTTCTTC.

This clone was observed once. V is TRBV30 and J is TRBJ2-4; D is perhaps TRBD2 (6 bases). The V and J ends lost 1 base and 0 bases respectively, with 13 bases between them. This CDR3 contains 16 residues. In germline, CDR1 is GTSNPN, CDR2 SVGIG (reference sequence). The CDR3 coding sequence is TGTGCCTGGAGTGCCCCAGGAGGGCTAGCCAAAAACATTCAGTACTTC. Amino acid sequence: CAWSAPGGLAKNIQYF.

The genes are TRBV7-9 and TRBJ1-1, with D unresolved. The V gene lost 1 base and the J gene lost 2 bases, with 11 bases spanning the gap. The CDR3 loop spans 15 amino acids. Germline lookup yields CDR1 SEHNR and CDR2 FQNEAQ (reference sequence). The CDR3 region has the DNA TGTGCCAGCAGCTTAGGCCCCACAGAAAACACTGAAGCTTTCTTT. The encoded protein is CASSLGPTENTEAFF.

In this sample, this clone turned up once. V is TRBV11-3 and J is TRBJ1-1; D unclear. Germline CDR1 is SGHNT and CDR2 is YENEEA. The CDR3 spans 13 residues. V was pared by 1 base and J by 4 bases, with 7 bases between. The CDR3 nucleotides are TGTGCCAGCAGCTTAGGGGCTGGCACTGAAGCTTTCTTT. Translating gives CASSLGAGTEAFF.

The chain is built from TRBV6-1 and TRBJ2-7; tentatively, D is TRBD1 (6 bases). The CDR3 has 13 amino acids. Germline CDR1 is MNHNS and CDR2 is SASEGT. V was shortened by 6 bases and J by 3 bases, with 12 bases between the two germline ends. CDR3 loop: CASRKGQDYEQYF. The CDR3 DNA is TGTGCCAGCAGGAAGGGACAAGACTACGAGCAGTACTTC.

The gene calls are TRBV7-9 and TRBJ1-2, with 12 bases aligning to TRBD1. CDR1 and CDR2 (germline): SEHNR, FQNEAQ (reference sequence). V dropped 4 bases and J dropped 4; count of bases not matched to a gene: 10. The CDR3 is 17 residues long. This CDR3 reads CASSCWGQGALFYGYTF. Here the CDR3 DNA reads TGTGCCAGCAGCTGCTGGGGACAGGGGGCTCTGTTCTATGGCTACACCTTC.

The chain recombines TRBV6-1 with TRBJ1-5, with a possible D match to TRBD1 (6 bases). V shed 2 bases and J shed 6 bases, with 11 bases lying between them. Germline V CDR1 and CDR2: MNHNS, SASEGT. The CDR3 runs to 14 residues. The CDR3 coding sequence is TGTGCCAGCAGTGAAAGGGCAGGGGCTCAGCCCCAGCATTTT. Its protein product is CASSERAGAQPQHF.

The chain is built from TRBV5-1 and TRBJ1-1; D gene unclear. Trimming cost V 5 bases and J 0 bases, with 8 bases left between them. Germline V CDR1 and CDR2: SGHRS, YFSETQ. The CDR3 totals 13 residues. The CDR3 is CASSWEMNTEAFF. CDR3 coding DNA: TGCGCCAGCAGTTGGGAGATGAACACTGAAGCTTTCTTT.